This TCR beta chain was sequenced during a study of OX40 agonist ivuxolimab in advanced cancers. Study information: An anti-OX40 (CD134) antibody with agonistic activity, ivuxolimab, was administered to patients. A history of anti-PD-1, anti-PD-L1 or anti-CTLA-4 therapy was acceptable, and 40% to 45% had some. Averaging roughly 60 years in age, with a range of roughly 20 to 90, the cohort was about 83% male.

Only in-frame clones appear in the TCRdb table, and some are missing; sequencing was by immunoSEQ multiplex PCR. The data hold 100,000 or so clones, with around 94% observed a single time. With V trimmed by 2 bases and J by 3 bases, 0 bases remained unmatched. The CDR3 has 13 amino acids. Germline CDR1 is MNHEY and CDR2 is SVGAGI. General study results and limits: Normalized T-cell clonal expansion was also low in a subset of nonresponders.

With regard to this clone: The antigen is not known.

The chain employs TRBV6-5 and TRBJ1-1; 7 bases map to TRBD1. Sequenced here: CD4+ or CD8+ T cells sorted from blood, sampled in a trial of the OX40 agonist ivuxolimab. This TCR derives from an adult with an advanced solid tumor such as melanoma, head and neck, liver or kidney cancer. The CDR3 here is CASSYTGDTEAFF. For the CDR3, the DNA is TGTGCCAGCAGTTACACAGGGGACACTGAAGCTTTCTTT.